These T cell receptor beta chains were read from a single sample in a study of beta chain features in type 1 diabetes. This table comes from immunoSEQ multiplex PCR, and its TCRdb copy is limited to in-frame clones, with some not included. The top ten hold about 0.086% of the sample, which has under 800,000 clones, about 14% seen once. Material for sequencing was naive CD4+ T cells from blood. These receptors all come from a man in his late teens or twenties in good health. The CDR3 runs from the conserved cysteine through the conserved F or W. D genes are given only for firm matches. Not all rows give a size; the values are once, few, many and, for expanded clones, a class.

V gene	D gene	J gene	clone size	CDR3 length	CDR3 protein	CDR3 DNA
TRBV15	-	TRBJ2-1	-	14	CATTTRATYNEQFF	TGTGCCACCACGACGAGGGCAACCTACAATGAGCAGTTCTTC
TRBV10-3	-	TRBJ1-5	-	13	CASRDLSNQPQHF	TGTGCCTCCCGGGACTTAAGCAATCAGCCCCAGCATTTT
TRBV27	TRBD2	TRBJ2-7	-	19	CASSLLKGGPSLRSYEQYF	TGTGCCAGCAGTTTACTCAAGGGAGGGCCCAGTCTTAGGTCCTACGAGCAGTACTTC
TRBV18	TRBD1	TRBJ2-3	few	16	CASSLGTGQSTDTQYF	TGTGCCAGCTCGTTGGGGACAGGACAAAGCACAGATACGCAGTATTTT
TRBV20-1	-	TRBJ1-2	-	11	CSASQGYGYTF	TGCAGTGCTAGTCAGGGGTATGGCTACACCTTC
TRBV15	TRBD1	TRBJ2-7	-	14	CATSREDRGYEQYF	TGTGCCACCAGCAGAGAGGACAGGGGGTACGAGCAGTACTTC
TRBV7-9	TRBD1	TRBJ1-1	-	15	CASSPQGALHTEAFF	TGTGCCAGCAGCCCGCAGGGGGCTTTGCACACTGAAGCTTTCTTT
TRBV7-6	-	TRBJ2-7	-	14	CASSFSRQNYEQYF	TGTGCCAGCAGCTTCTCACGGCAGAACTACGAGCAGTACTTC
TRBV5-1	TRBD2	TRBJ2-3	few	16	CASSLVAGEITDTQYF	TGCGCCAGCAGCTTGGTTGCGGGAGAGATCACAGATACGCAGTATTTT
TRBV5-4	-	TRBJ2-1	few	11	CASSLNNEQFF	TGTGCCAGCAGCTTGAACAATGAGCAGTTCTTC
TRBV7-2	TRBD1	TRBJ1-5	few	14	CASSLTGHNQPQHF	TGTGCCAGCAGCTTGACAGGGCACAATCAGCCCCAGCATTTT
TRBV12-5	-	TRBJ1-2	-	12	CASGLIQGGYTF	TGTGCTAGTGGTTTGATCCAGGGTGGCTACACCTTC
TRBV10-3	-	TRBJ1-1	few	15	CAISPHRDLNTEAFF	TGTGCCATCAGTCCCCACAGGGATCTGAACACTGAAGCTTTCTTT
TRBV7-9	TRBD1	TRBJ2-7	-	14	CASSFGQGPYEQYF	TGTGCCAGCAGCTTCGGACAGGGTCCGTACGAGCAGTACTTC
TRBV30	-	TRBJ2-1	-	13	CAWSVEGYNEQFF	TGTGCCTGGAGTGTAGAGGGGTACAATGAGCAGTTCTTC
TRBV19	-	TRBJ2-2	-	14	CASSIVQGTGELFF	TGTGCCAGTAGTATAGTGCAGGGTACCGGGGAGCTGTTTTTT